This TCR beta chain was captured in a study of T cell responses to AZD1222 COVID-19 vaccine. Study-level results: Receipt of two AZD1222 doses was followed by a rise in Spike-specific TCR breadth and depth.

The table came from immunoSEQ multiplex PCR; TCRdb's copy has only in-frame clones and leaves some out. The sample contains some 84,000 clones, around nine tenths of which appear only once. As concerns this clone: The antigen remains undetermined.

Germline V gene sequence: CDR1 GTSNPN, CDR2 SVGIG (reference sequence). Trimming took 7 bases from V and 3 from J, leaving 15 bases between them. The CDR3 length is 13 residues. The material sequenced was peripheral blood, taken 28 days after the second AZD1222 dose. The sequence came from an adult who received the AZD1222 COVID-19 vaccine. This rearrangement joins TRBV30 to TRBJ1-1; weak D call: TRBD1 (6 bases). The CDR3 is CASGARGDTEAFF. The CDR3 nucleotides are TGTGCCTCGGGGGCACGAGGGGACACTGAAGCTTTCTTT.